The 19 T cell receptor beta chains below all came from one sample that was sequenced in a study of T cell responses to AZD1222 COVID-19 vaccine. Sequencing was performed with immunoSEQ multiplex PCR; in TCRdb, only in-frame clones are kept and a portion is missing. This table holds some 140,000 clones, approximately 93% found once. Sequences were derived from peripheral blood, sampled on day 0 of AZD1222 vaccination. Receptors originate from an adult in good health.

DNA for the CDR3: TGTGCCAGCAGAAATCGACCGGGACAGGGGTCGGGGACACCCCTCCACTTT. Translated: CASRNRPGQGSGTPLHF. The gene calls are TRBV7-8 and TRBJ1-6; TRBD1 agrees at 10 bases. The ends lost 6 bases at V and 11 bases at J; junction bases unmatched: 16. The CDR3 contains 17 residues. Germline CDR1 SGHVS, CDR2 FQNEAQ.

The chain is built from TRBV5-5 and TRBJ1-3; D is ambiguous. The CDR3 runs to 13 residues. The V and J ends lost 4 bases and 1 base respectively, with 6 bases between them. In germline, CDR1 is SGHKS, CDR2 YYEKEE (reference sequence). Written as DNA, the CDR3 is TGTGCCAGCAGCAGCCAATCTGGAAACACCATATATTTT. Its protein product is CASSSQSGNTIYF.

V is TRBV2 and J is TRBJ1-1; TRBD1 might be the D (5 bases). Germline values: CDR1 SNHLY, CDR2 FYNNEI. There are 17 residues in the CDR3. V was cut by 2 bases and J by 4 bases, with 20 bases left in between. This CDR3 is CASSERGGVGRSTEAFF. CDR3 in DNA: TGTGCCAGCAGTGAAAGGGGCGGGGTAGGTCGTAGCACTGAAGCTTTCTTT.

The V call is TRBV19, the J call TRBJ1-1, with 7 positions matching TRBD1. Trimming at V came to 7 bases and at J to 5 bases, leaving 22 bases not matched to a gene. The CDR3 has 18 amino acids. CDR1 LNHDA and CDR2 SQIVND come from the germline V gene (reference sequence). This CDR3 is CASTLPGGFRGGLTEAFF. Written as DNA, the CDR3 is TGTGCCAGTACCCTCCCAGGGGGTTTTCGAGGGGGATTGACTGAAGCTTTCTTT. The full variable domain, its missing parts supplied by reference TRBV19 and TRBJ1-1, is DGGITQSPKYLFRKEGQNVTLSCEQNLNHDAMYWYRQDPGQGLRLIYYSQIVNDFQKGDIAEGYSVSREKKESFPLTVTSAQKNPTAFYLCASTLPGGFRGGLTEAFFGQGTRLTVV.

CDR3 residues: CASSERLAESGELFF. CDR3 DNA sequence: TGTGCCAGCAGTGAACGGCTAGCGGAGTCCGGGGAGCTGTTTTTT. The gene calls are TRBV2 and TRBJ2-2; TRBD2 agrees at 7 bases. CDR3 size: 15 residues. Germline lookup yields CDR1 SNHLY and CDR2 FYNNEI. With 2 bases clipped from V and 6 bases from J, the junction kept 6 bases outside the gene matches.

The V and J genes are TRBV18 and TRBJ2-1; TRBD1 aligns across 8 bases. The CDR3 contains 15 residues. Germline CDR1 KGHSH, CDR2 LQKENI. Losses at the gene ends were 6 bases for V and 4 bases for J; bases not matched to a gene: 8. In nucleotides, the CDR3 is TGTGCCAGCTCGCCCTGGGGACAGGCTTACAATGAGCAGTTCTTC. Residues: CASSPWGQAYNEQFF.

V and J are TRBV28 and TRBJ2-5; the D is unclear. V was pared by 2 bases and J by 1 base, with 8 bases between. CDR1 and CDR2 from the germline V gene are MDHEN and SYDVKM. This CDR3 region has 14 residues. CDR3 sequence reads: CASSLITGQETQYF. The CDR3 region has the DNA TGTGCCAGCAGTTTAATCACTGGCCAAGAGACCCAGTACTTC.

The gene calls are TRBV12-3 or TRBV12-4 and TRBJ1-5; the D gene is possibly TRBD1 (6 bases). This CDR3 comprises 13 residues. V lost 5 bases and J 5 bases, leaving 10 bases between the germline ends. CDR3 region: CASSANRDQPQHF. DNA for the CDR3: TGTGCCAGCAGTGCCAACAGGGATCAGCCCCAGCATTTT.

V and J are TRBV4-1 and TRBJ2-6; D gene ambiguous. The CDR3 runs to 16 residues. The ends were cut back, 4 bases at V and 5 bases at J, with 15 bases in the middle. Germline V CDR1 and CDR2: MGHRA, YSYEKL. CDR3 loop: CASSPPAEQWANVLTF. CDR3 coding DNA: TGCGCCAGCAGCCCCCCGGCGGAGCAATGGGCCAACGTCCTGACTTTC.

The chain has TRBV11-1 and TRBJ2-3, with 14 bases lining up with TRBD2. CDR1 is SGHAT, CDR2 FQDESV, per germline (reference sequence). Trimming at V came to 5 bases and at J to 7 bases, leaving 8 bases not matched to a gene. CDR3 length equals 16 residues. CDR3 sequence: CASSQRGTSGSNTQYF. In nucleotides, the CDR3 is TGTGCCAGCAGCCAGCGGGGGACTAGCGGGAGTAATACGCAGTATTTT.

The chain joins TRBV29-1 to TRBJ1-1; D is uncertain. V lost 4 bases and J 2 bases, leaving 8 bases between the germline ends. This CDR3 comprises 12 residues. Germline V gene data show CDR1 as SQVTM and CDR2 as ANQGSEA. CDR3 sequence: CSVGQANTEAFF. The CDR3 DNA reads TGCAGCGTTGGGCAGGCCAACACTGAAGCTTTCTTT.

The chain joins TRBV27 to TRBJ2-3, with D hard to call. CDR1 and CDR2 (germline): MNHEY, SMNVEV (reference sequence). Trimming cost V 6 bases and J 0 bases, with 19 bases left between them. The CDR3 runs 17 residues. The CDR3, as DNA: TGTGCCAGCAGGACTGGGTTAAGTCACGGTAGCACAGATACGCAGTATTTT. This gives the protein CASRTGLSHGSTDTQYF.

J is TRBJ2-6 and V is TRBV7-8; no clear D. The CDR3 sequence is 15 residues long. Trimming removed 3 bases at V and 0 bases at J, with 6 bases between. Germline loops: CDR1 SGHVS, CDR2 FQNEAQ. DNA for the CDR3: TGTGCCAGCAGCTTTGCAGTCTCTGGGGCCAACGTCCTGACTTTC. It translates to CASSFAVSGANVLTF.

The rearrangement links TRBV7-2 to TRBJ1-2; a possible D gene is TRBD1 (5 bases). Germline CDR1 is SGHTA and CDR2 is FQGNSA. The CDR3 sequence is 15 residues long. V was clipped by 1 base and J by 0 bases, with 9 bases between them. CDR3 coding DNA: TGTGCCAGCAGCTTAGGGACAACCACTAACTATGGCTACACCTTC. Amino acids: CASSLGTTTNYGYTF.

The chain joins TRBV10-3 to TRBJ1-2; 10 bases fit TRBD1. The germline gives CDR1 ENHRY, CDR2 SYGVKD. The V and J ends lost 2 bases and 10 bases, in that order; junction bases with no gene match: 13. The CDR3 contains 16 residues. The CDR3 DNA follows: TGTGCCATCAGTGAGCCACTTTTCCGGGACAGGGGACTCTACACCTTC. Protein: CAISEPLFRDRGLYTF.

The CDR3 spells CASSQDMREGGEQFF. CDR3 coding DNA: TGTGCCAGCAGCCAAGATATGCGGGAGGGAGGTGAGCAGTTCTTC. The V gene is TRBV3-1 (or the pseudogene TRBV3-2), the J gene TRBJ2-1, with 9 bases matching TRBD2. V shed 0 bases, J shed 9 bases, and the junction held 6 bases outside the gene matches. This CDR3 comprises 15 residues. CDR1 is LGHDT, CDR2 YNNKEL, per germline (reference sequence).

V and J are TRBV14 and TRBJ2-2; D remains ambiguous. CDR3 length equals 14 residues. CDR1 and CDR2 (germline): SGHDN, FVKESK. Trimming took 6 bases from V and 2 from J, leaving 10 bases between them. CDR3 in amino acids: CASRVAVNTGELFF. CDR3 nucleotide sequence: TGTGCCAGCAGGGTGGCGGTTAACACCGGGGAGCTGTTTTTT.

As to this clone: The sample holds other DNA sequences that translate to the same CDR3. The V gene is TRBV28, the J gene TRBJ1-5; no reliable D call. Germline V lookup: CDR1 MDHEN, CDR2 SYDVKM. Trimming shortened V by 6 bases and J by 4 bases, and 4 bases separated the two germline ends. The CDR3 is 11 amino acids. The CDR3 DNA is TGTGCCAGCAGCCTGAATCAGCCCCAGCATTTT. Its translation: CASSLNQPQHF. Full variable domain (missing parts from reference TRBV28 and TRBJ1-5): DVKVTQSSRYLVKRTGEKVFLECVQDMDHENMFWYRQDPGLGLRLIYFSYDVKMKEKGDIPEGYSVSREKKERFSLILESASTNQTSMYLCASSLNQPQHFGDGTRLSIL.

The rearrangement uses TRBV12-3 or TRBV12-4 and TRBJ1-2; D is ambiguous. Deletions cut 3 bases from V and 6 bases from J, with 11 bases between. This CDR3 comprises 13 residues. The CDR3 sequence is CASSFESGHGYTF. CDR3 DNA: TGTGCCAGCAGTTTTGAGTCGGGTCATGGCTACACCTTC.